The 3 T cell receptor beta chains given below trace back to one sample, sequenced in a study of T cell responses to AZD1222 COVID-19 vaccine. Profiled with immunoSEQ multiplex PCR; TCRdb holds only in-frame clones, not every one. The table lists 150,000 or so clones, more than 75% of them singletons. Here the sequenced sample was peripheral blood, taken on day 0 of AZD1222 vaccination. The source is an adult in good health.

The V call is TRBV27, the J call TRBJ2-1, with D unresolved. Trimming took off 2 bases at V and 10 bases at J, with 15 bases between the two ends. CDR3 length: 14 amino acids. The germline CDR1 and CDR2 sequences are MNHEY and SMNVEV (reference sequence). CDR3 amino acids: CASSLGFNREEQFF. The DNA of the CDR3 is TGTGCCAGCAGTTTAGGGTTCAATAGAGAAGAGCAGTTCTTC.

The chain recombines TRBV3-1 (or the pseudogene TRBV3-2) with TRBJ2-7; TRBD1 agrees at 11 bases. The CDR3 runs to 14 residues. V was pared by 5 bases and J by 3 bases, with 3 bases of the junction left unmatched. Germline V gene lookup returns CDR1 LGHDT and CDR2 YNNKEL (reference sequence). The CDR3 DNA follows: TGTGCCAGCAGCACCGGGACAGGGGGCTACGAGCAGTACTTC. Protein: CASSTGTGGYEQYF.

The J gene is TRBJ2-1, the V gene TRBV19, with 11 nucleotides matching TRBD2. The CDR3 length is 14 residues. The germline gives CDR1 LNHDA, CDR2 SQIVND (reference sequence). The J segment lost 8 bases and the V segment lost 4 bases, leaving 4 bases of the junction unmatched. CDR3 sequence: CASSSTSGSYEQFF. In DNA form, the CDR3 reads TGTGCCAGTAGTAGTACTAGCGGGAGTTATGAGCAGTTCTTC.